This section outlines one T cell receptor beta chain sequence together with its context. As handled by the study authors: Reference gene primer amplification yielded estimated nucleated cell counts. Method: immunoSEQ multiplex PCR; TCRdb's copy keeps in-frame clones and lacks some. That table is the source of V, J and clone size, and D and trimming were worked out from the DNA. The sample lists about 160,000 clones; around 80% were seen once. This sample was included in a study of blood T cell repertoires in COVID-19. The CDR3 covers 13 residues. The ends lost 3 bases at V and 4 bases at J; junction bases unmatched: 2. Germline CDR1 reads SQVTM; CDR2 reads ANQGSEA.

Sample: PBMCs or T cells enriched from blood (not recorded which). This chain links TRBV29-1 with TRBJ2-7; 11 bases match TRBD2. The source is a middle-aged man who had recovered from COVID-19. CDR3 protein: CSVESSGGYEQYF. The CDR3 DNA reads TGCAGCGTTGAGTCTAGCGGGGGGTACGAGCAGTACTTC.